These 15 T cell receptor beta chains share one sample of origin, sequenced in a study of PD-L1 blockade in urothelial cancer. Time point given: pretreatment peripheral blood. Generated by immunoSEQ multiplex PCR, the TCRdb table keeps only in-frame clones and is missing some. The table has roughly 51,000 clones, approximately 79% seen once. Specimen: PBMCs, collected around atezolizumab (anti-PD-L1) treatment. These receptors were obtained from a man aged 70-80 years with urothelial cancer.

The J gene is TRBJ1-2, the V gene TRBV28; D may be TRBD1 (5 bases). CDR1 is MDHEN and CDR2 is SYDVKM in the germline V gene. CDR3 size: 16 residues. V lost 3 bases to trimming and J lost 8 bases, with 22 bases between them. CDR3 sequence: CASSFSHAGGSRGYTF. CDR3 DNA sequence: TGTGCCAGCAGTTTTTCCCACGCCGGGGGGAGTAGGGGCTACACCTTC.

The chain couples TRBV10-1 to TRBJ2-7, with 9 bases identical to TRBD1. V gave up 3 bases and J gave up 0 bases; unmatched junction bases: 3. This CDR3 has 15 residues. Per the germline V gene, CDR1 is WNHNN and CDR2 is SYGVQD (reference sequence). CDR3 loop: CASSDGTGSSYEQYF. DNA for the CDR3: TGCGCCAGCAGTGATGGGACAGGGAGCTCCTACGAGCAGTACTTC.

The CDR3 DNA reads as TGTGCCAGCAGCGTGGGTCCTAGCGCATACAATGAGCAGTTCTTC. This encodes CASSVGPSAYNEQFF. The V and J genes are TRBV9 and TRBJ2-1; tentative D call: TRBD2 (6 bases). Germline V gives CDR1 SGDLS, CDR2 YYNGEE. The V and J ends lost 2 bases and 4 bases respectively, with 13 bases between them. The CDR3 length is 15 residues. Full variable domain (rest looked up from reference TRBV9 and TRBJ2-1): DSGVTQTPKHLITATGQRVTLRCSPRSGDLSVYWYQQSLDQGLQFLIQYYNGEERAKGNILERFSAQQFPDLHSELNLSSLELGDSALYFCASSVGPSAYNEQFFGPGTRLTVL.

The chain employs TRBV5-1 and TRBJ1-4; no clear D. This CDR3 is built from 16 residues. Looked up from germline, CDR1 is SGHRS and CDR2 is YFSETQ. Between the trimmed V and J ends, which lost 4 bases and 0 bases, there was a span of 13 bases. CDR3 protein: CASSEQPQATNEKLFF. The DNA of the CDR3 is TGCGCCAGCAGCGAACAGCCACAAGCAACTAATGAAAAACTGTTTTTT.

The table lists this clone with a count of one. The rearrangement joins TRBV4-2 to TRBJ2-1; 9 bases are a match to TRBD2. V shed 1 base, J shed 8 bases, and the junction held 9 bases outside the gene matches. The CDR3 has 16 residues. The germline CDR1 and CDR2 sequences are LGHNA and YNFKEQ. The CDR3 is CASSQAEASGIDEQFF. DNA of the CDR3: TGTGCCAGCAGCCAAGCAGAGGCTAGCGGGATCGATGAGCAGTTCTTC.

The genes are TRBV4-2 and TRBJ1-1, with TRBD1 as a possible D gene (5 bases). Trimming pared 0 bases from V and 1 base from J, leaving 9 bases between. Germline CDR1 LGHNA, CDR2 YNFKEQ. This CDR3 region has 15 residues. CDR3 residues: CASSQDLGRNTEAFF. CDR3 DNA: TGTGCCAGCAGCCAAGATTTGGGGCGGAACACTGAAGCTTTCTTT.

The chain carries TRBV11-2 and TRBJ2-1; TRBD2 matches 7 bases. Trimming took 1 base from V and 6 from J; bases not matched to a gene: 6. This CDR3 has 15 residues. CDR1 is SGHAT and CDR2 is FQNNGV in the germline V gene. CDR3 sequence reads: CASSLVAGAGNEQFF. In nucleotides, the CDR3 is TGTGCCAGCAGCTTAGTGGCGGGAGCTGGCAATGAGCAGTTCTTC.

This rearrangement joins TRBV4-2 to TRBJ2-3; 9 nucleotides line up with TRBD2. Trimming removed 0 bases from V and 6 bases from J; junction bases left unmatched: 7. This CDR3 has 16 residues. Germline loops: CDR1 LGHNA, CDR2 YNFKEQ. CDR3 nucleotide sequence: TGTGCCAGCAGCCAAGATAATGGACTAGCGAGGGATACGCAGTATTTT. It yields the protein CASSQDNGLARDTQYF.

V is TRBV28 and J is TRBJ2-2, with TRBD2 matching 10 bases. This CDR3 has 16 amino acids. V lost 2 bases and J lost 2; bases outside the gene matches: 2. Germline CDR1 and CDR2: MDHEN and SYDVKM. The CDR3 loop reads CASSLLAGDNTGELFF. The CDR3 coding sequence is TGTGCCAGCAGTTTACTAGCGGGAGACAACACCGGGGAGCTGTTTTTT. The complete variable domain, with remaining parts taken from reference TRBV28 and TRBJ2-2, reads DVKVTQSSRYLVKRTGEKVFLECVQDMDHENMFWYRQDPGLGLRLIYFSYDVKMKEKGDIPEGYSVSREKKERFSLILESASTNQTSMYLCASSLLAGDNTGELFFGEGSRLTVL.

There are a few counts of this clone. The chain combines TRBV14 with TRBJ2-2; perhaps TRBD2 as D (5 bases). From germline, CDR1 is SGHDN and CDR2 FVKESK. Trimming left V 6 bases short and J 3 bases short, with 8 bases between. The CDR3 extends over 13 amino acids. In DNA, the CDR3 is TGTGCCAGCAGTCCGGGGTACACCGGGGAGCTGTTTTTT. It translates to CASSPGYTGELFF.

The rearrangement joins TRBV6-5 to TRBJ1-1; 10 bases match TRBD1. Looked up from germline, CDR1 is MNHEY and CDR2 is SVGAGI. With V trimmed by 4 bases and J by 11 bases, 7 bases remained unmatched. The CDR3 has 13 residues. The CDR3 nucleotides read TGTGCCAGCAGTTTTTCGACAGGGGGCGCGGCTTTCTTT. Encoded protein: CASSFSTGGAAFF.

The gene calls are TRBV4-1 and TRBJ1-1; D gene uncertain. The V end lost 3 bases, the J end lost 6 bases, and 20 bases lay between the germline ends. The CDR3 totals 16 residues. From germline, CDR1 is MGHRA and CDR2 YSYEKL. CDR3 bases: TGCGCCAGCAGCCACCCCCCCACCGGCCTGAGGGCTGAAGCTTTCTTT. The encoded protein is CASSHPPTGLRAEAFF.

CDR3: CASSLTSGIAKNIQYF. In DNA, the CDR3 is TGTGCCAGCAGCCTTACTAGCGGGATAGCCAAAAACATTCAGTACTTC. V is TRBV11-2 and J is TRBJ2-4, with 10 bases aligning to TRBD2. Unmatched junction bases numbered 4, after V lost 5 bases and J lost 0 bases. There are 16 residues in the CDR3. Germline CDR1 reads SGHAT; CDR2 reads FQNNGV.

V is TRBV4-2 and J is TRBJ2-5, with TRBD1 identical over 8 bases. Germline assignment: CDR1 LGHNA and CDR2 YNFKEQ. The CDR3 consists of 14 residues. V gave up 0 bases and J gave up 5 bases; unmatched junction bases: 2. The CDR3 spells CASSQDRDRETQYF. The CDR3, as DNA: TGTGCCAGCAGCCAAGATCGGGACAGGGAGACCCAGTACTTC.

V and J are TRBV5-1 and TRBJ2-1; 8 bases are shared with TRBD2. The CDR3 extends over 15 amino acids. Looked up from germline, CDR1 is SGHRS and CDR2 is YFSETQ. The V segment lost 5 bases and the J segment 4 bases; nucleotides outside the gene matches: 8. CDR3 residues: CASRPGLAPYNEQFF. The CDR3 DNA follows: TGCGCCAGCAGACCCGGACTAGCCCCTTACAATGAGCAGTTCTTC.